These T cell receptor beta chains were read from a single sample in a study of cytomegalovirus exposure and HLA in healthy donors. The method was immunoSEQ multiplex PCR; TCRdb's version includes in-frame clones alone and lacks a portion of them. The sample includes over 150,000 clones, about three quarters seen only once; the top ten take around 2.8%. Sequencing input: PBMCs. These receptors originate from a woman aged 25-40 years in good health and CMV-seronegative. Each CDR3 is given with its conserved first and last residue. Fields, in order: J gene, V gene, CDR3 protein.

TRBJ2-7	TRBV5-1	CASSVDPGGVAYEQYF
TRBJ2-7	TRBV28	CASTETSRYEQYF
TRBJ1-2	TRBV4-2	CASSQDRRGSGSGYTF
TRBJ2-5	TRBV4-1	CASSQLGLAGVQETQYF
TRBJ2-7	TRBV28	CASSPGLPYEQYF
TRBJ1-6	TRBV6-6	CASSRPAGEHSPLHF
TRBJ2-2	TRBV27	CASSLAGGPANTGELFF
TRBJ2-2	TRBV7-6	CASSLAGHGELFF
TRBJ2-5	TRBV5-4	CASSKYAETQYF
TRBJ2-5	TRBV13	CASSGTGKKTQYF
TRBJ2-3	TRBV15	CATSRDLQGTDTQYF
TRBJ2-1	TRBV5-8	CASSPLAGGPANEQFF
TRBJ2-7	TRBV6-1	CASSRDQYEQYF
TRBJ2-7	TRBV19	CASTRTSGSYEQYF
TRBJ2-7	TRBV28	CASSPLLAGVHEQYF
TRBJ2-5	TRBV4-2	CASSLGTSGGEETQYF
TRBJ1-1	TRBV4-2	CASSQVVQANTEAFF
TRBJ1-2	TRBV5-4	CASSPVGRDYGYTF
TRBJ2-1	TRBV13	CASSSPGLAYYNEQFF
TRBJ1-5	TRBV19	CATNEQQGPSQPQHF
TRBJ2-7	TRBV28	CALTPPGITYEQYF
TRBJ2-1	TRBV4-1	CASSRGGPYNEQFF
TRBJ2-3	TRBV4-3	CASSQELGGRTHTDTQYF